This T cell receptor (beta chain) was documented in a study of radiotherapy plus CTLA-4 blockade in lung cancer. CDR3 size: 15 residues. The junction had 5 bases not matched to a gene; V was cut back by 5 bases and J by 5 bases. Germline loops: CDR1 MNHNS, CDR2 SASEGT. Sequencing used immunoSEQ multiplex PCR; TCRdb keeps in-frame clones, though not all of them. The table has about 100,000 clones, approximately 83% seen once. This TCR was recovered from a human donor with non-small cell lung cancer who had stable disease on radiotherapy plus ipilimumab. This specimen was peripheral blood, taken from a patient treated with radiotherapy plus ipilimumab. V usage is TRBV6-1 and J usage is TRBJ1-6; 8 bases are shared with TRBD1. The CDR3 DNA is TGTGCCAGCAGTCTAGCAGGGGGCAATAATTCACCCCTCCACTTT. The encoded protein is CASSLAGGNNSPLHF.